A selection of T cell receptor beta chains follows, all from one sample in a study of blood T cell repertoires in COVID-19. Only in-frame clones appear in the TCRdb table, and some are missing; sequencing was by immunoSEQ multiplex PCR. The sample lists hundreds of thousands of clones; 65% to 85% were seen once. Sequencing input: peripheral blood. Receptors originate from a woman aged 80 or over with acute or convalescent COVID-19. The CDR3 runs from the conserved cysteine through the conserved F or W. D genes are given only for firm matches. Size values are once, few and many counts, or a class for expanded clones, and some rows have none.

TRBJ2-3 NA NA TRBV29-1 CSVGSSWLEGSTDTQYF TGCAGCGTTGGATCGTCGTGGTTGGAGGGGAGCACAGATACGCAGTATTTT
TRBJ1-3 few TRBD1 TRBV9 CASSPRTGGVSGNTIYF TGTGCCAGCAGCCCCAGGACAGGGGGGGTTTCTGGAAACACCATATATTTT
TRBJ2-5 NA NA TRBV24-1 CATSFGRGQALPDETQYF TGTGCCACCAGTTTCGGTCGCGGGCAGGCTCTACCGGATGAGACCCAGTACTTC
TRBJ2-3 once TRBD2 TRBV5-1 CASSLRSSGDTQYF TGCGCCAGCAGCTTGCGGTCTAGCGGAGATACGCAGTATTTT
TRBJ1-5 NA TRBD1 TRBV3-1/TRBV3-2 CASSLGTGGNQPQHF TGTGCCAGCAGCCTTGGGACAGGGGGCAATCAGCCCCAGCATTTT
TRBJ1-4 NA NA TRBV19 CASRRRQELNEKLFF TGTGCCAGTAGGAGACGACAGGAGCTGAATGAAAAACTGTTTTTT
TRBJ2-7 NA TRBD1 TRBV29-1 CSVVKPGQGRAEQYF TGCAGCGTCGTAAAACCGGGACAGGGTAGGGCGGAGCAGTACTTC
TRBJ2-1 NA TRBD1 TRBV5-6 CASLQGSSYNEQFF TGTGCCAGTTTACAGGGGAGCTCCTACAATGAGCAGTTCTTC
TRBJ2-3 NA NA TRBV11-2 CASSLSFRQVTDTQYF TGTGCCAGCAGCTTATCCTTTAGACAGGTCACAGATACGCAGTATTTT
TRBJ2-7 NA NA TRBV10-3 CAISEPQGQNYEQYF TGTGCCATCAGTGAACCCCAGGGGCAGAACTACGAGCAGTACTTC
TRBJ1-1 NA NA TRBV14 CASSQNSPGTEAFF TGTGCCAGCAGCCAAAACTCGCCGGGGACTGAAGCTTTCTTT
TRBJ1-4 NA TRBD1 TRBV27 CASPGQGWEKLFF TGTGCCAGCCCCGGACAGGGATGGGAAAAACTGTTTTTT
TRBJ2-5 NA NA TRBV3-1/TRBV3-2 CASSRRGTTQGETQYF TGTGCCAGCAGCCGAAGAGGGACTACTCAGGGGGAGACCCAGTACTTC
TRBJ2-1 once TRBD2 TRBV28 CASSLIGTSSNEQFF TGTGCCAGCAGTCTTATCGGGACTAGCTCAAATGAGCAGTTCTTC
TRBJ1-1 NA NA TRBV27 CASSFSPTADTEAFF TGTGCCAGCAGTTTCTCCCCGACCGCGGACACTGAAGCTTTCTTT
TRBJ1-2 NA TRBD1 TRBV5-1 CASSLGQGVGYTF TGCGCCAGCAGCCTGGGACAGGGGGTTGGCTACACCTTC
TRBJ1-6 once TRBD1 TRBV6-5 CASSYEQGVGNSPLHF TGTGCCAGCAGTTACGAGCAGGGGGTTGGGAATTCACCCCTCCACTTT
TRBJ1-1 NA TRBD1 TRBV24-1 CATSETTGGEAFF TGTGCCACCAGTGAAACGACAGGGGGCGAGGCTTTCTTT
TRBJ1-5 NA NA TRBV7-9 CASSLERQVLGNQPQHF TGTGCCAGCAGCTTAGAGAGACAGGTTTTGGGCAATCAGCCCCAGCATTTT
TRBJ1-6 NA TRBD1 TRBV27 CASSFGGQTGGSYNSPLHF TGTGCCAGCAGTTTTGGGGGCCAGACAGGGGGCTCCTATAATTCACCCCTCCACTTT
TRBJ2-1 NA TRBD2 TRBV3-1/TRBV3-2 CASSQLSGGATEQFF TGTGCCAGCAGCCAACTTAGCGGGGGGGCAACTGAGCAGTTCTTC
TRBJ2-7 NA TRBD2 TRBV3-1/TRBV3-2 CASSQSLAGVGEQYF TGTGCCAGCAGCCAATCGCTAGCGGGAGTCGGCGAGCAGTACTTC
TRBJ2-3 NA TRBD2 TRBV5-1 CASSPGLASDTQYF TGCGCCAGCAGCCCGGGACTAGCATCTGATACGCAGTATTTT
TRBJ1-4 NA TRBD1 TRBV7-9 CASSARTGGNEKLFF TGTGCCAGCAGCGCTAGGACAGGGGGCAACGAAAAACTGTTTTTT
TRBJ1-2 NA NA TRBV4-1 CASSANTPDRSIPNYGYTF TGCGCCAGCAGCGCAAACACCCCAGACAGGAGCATCCCTAACTATGGCTACACCTTC
TRBJ1-2 NA NA TRBV9 CASRPFGGNSNYGYTF TGTGCCAGCAGACCTTTCGGAGGTAACTCTAACTATGGCTACACCTTC
TRBJ1-2 NA NA TRBV19 CASSPLGHLYGYTF TGTGCCAGTAGCCCACTAGGGCACCTCTATGGCTACACCTTC
TRBJ2-1 NA TRBD1 TRBV11-2 CASSADRAVEQFF TGTGCCAGCAGCGCGGACAGGGCGGTTGAGCAGTTCTTC
TRBJ2-3 NA NA TRBV7-8 CASSLGPHTDTQYF TGTGCCAGCAGCTTAGGCCCACACACAGATACGCAGTATTTT
TRBJ1-6 NA NA TRBV10-3 CAISDPEQVWGGRSPLHF TGTGCCATCAGTGACCCTGAACAGGTCTGGGGTGGTCGTTCACCCCTCCACTTT
TRBJ1-2 NA NA TRBV28 CASSPIDSSYGYTF TGTGCCAGCAGTCCTATAGACTCCTCCTATGGCTACACCTTC
TRBJ2-7 once TRBD2 TRBV6-1 CASSGRRRGTSVYEQYF TGTGCCAGCAGTGGGCGTAGGAGGGGGACTAGCGTCTACGAGCAGTACTTC
TRBJ1-4 NA NA TRBV27 CASSRAGTNEKLFF TGTGCCAGCAGTAGGGCAGGGACTAATGAAAAACTGTTTTTT
TRBJ2-7 once NA TRBV6-1 CASSEALASTYEQYF TGTGCCAGCAGTGAAGCGCTGGCATCCACCTACGAGCAGTACTTC
TRBJ2-3 NA TRBD2 TRBV6-2/TRBV6-3 CASSFPIGGGGPDTQYF TGTGCCAGCAGTTTCCCCATTGGCGGGGGGGGCCCAGATACGCAGTATTTT
TRBJ1-1 NA NA TRBV10-3 CAISEPREKLAFF TGTGCCATCAGTGAGCCTCGGGAGAAGTTAGCTTTCTTT
TRBJ1-4 NA TRBD1 TRBV28 CASSLSRTGLEKLFF TGTGCCAGCAGTTTAAGCCGGACAGGGCTTGAAAAACTGTTTTTT